A single sample is the source of the 18 T cell receptor beta chains below, sequenced in a study of blood T cell repertoires in COVID-19 (dated by TCRdb to 2018 to 2021). The library was made by the immunoSEQ multiplex PCR assay. In TCRdb, the immuneACCESS table is reduced to in-frame sequences with V and J assigned. These tables do not hold every clone; where another copy was compared, an unresolved V gene accounts for under half, and the others remain unexplained. This sample lists 270,000 or so clones; about nine tenths were detected once. About an eighth of the sample is in the top ten clones. Material for sequencing was peripheral blood. The receptors originated from a woman aged 25 to 39 with COVID-19, enrolled during active disease.

The rearrangement uses TRBV28 and TRBJ2-3, with 11 nucleotides matching TRBD2. Trimming took 6 bases from V and 3 from J; bases not matched to a gene: 2. The germline gives CDR1 MDHEN, CDR2 SYDVKM. The CDR3 runs to 14 residues. The CDR3 nucleotides read TGTGCCAGCAGGGTAGCGGGGGGGACAGATACGCAGTATTTT. Its protein is CASRVAGGTDTQYF.

The J gene is TRBJ1-1, the V gene TRBV5-1; D not resolved. V lost 4 bases, J lost 8 bases, and 18 bases lay in between. The CDR3 spans 14 residues. Germline V lookup: CDR1 SGHRS, CDR2 YFSETQ. CDR3 loop: CASSHLRPHREAFF. In DNA form, the CDR3 reads TGCGCCAGCAGCCACCTCAGGCCTCACAGAGAAGCTTTCTTT.

This clone was picked up one time. This sequence joins TRBV5-1 and TRBJ2-7, with 9 bases aligning to TRBD1. Germline CDR1 and CDR2: SGHRS and YFSETQ. V was pared by 4 bases and J by 5 bases, with 10 bases of the junction left unmatched. The CDR3 extends over 15 amino acids. This CDR3 is CASSGGTGSRHEQYF. The CDR3 DNA follows: TGCGCCAGCAGCGGGGGGACAGGGAGTCGGCACGAGCAGTACTTC.

Only one count was recorded for this clone. CDR3 sequence (DNA): TGTGCCAGCTCACCATTACGGAGCACCATCACCATGAACACTGAAGCTTTCTTT. This gives the protein CASSPLRSTITMNTEAFF. The rearrangement uses TRBV18 and TRBJ1-1, with D unresolved. This CDR3 spans 18 amino acids. The germline V and J ends were trimmed by 2 bases and 0 bases, with 19 bases remaining between them. CDR1 is KGHSH and CDR2 is LQKENI in the germline V gene. Filled out from reference TRBV18 and TRBJ1-1, the complete variable domain reads NAGVMQNPRHLVRRRGQEARLRCSPMKGHSHVYWYRQLPEEGLKFMVYLQKENIIDESGMPKERFSAEFPKEGPSILRIQQVVRGDSAAYFCASSPLRSTITMNTEAFFGQGTRLTVV.

The gene calls are TRBV19 and TRBJ1-1, with D tentatively TRBD1 (6 bases). Germline CDR1 is LNHDA and CDR2 is SQIVND (reference sequence). V dropped 9 bases and J dropped 3 bases, with 11 bases sitting between them. The CDR3 totals 12 residues. The CDR3 region has the DNA TGTGCCAGCTCACAGGGTTACACTGAAGCTTTCTTT. The encoded protein is CASSQGYTEAFF.

The chain employs TRBV30 and TRBJ1-3, with 7 bases fitting TRBD1. The CDR3 extends over 14 amino acids. Germline trimming cut 0 bases from V and 2 bases from J; bases unmatched to any gene: 1. Germline values: CDR1 GTSNPN, CDR2 SVGIG (reference sequence). CDR3 DNA: TGTGCCTGGAGTGTAGGGACAGCTGGAAACACCATATATTTT. Translation gives CAWSVGTAGNTIYF.

This sequence joins TRBV9 and TRBJ1-2; D is ambiguous. Germline V gives CDR1 SGDLS, CDR2 YYNGEE. Trimming removed 0 bases from V and 4 bases from J, with 7 bases in between. This CDR3 is built from 13 residues. The CDR3 region is CASSVDSLYGYTF. CDR3 coding DNA: TGTGCCAGCAGCGTAGATTCTCTCTATGGCTACACCTTC.

The CDR3 here is CASNPGQGLGYTF. As DNA, the CDR3 is TGTGCCAGCAACCCGGGGCAGGGACTCGGCTACACCTTC. V is TRBV6-5 and J is TRBJ1-2; the D gene is possibly TRBD1 (5 bases). The V end lost 7 bases, the J end lost 8 bases, and 17 bases lay between the germline ends. The CDR3 extends over 13 amino acids. Germline V lookup: CDR1 MNHEY, CDR2 SVGAGI.

The chain employs TRBV7-9 and TRBJ2-2; 9 bases agree with TRBD1. V lost 7 bases and J lost 4; bases outside the gene matches: 13. The CDR3 is 17 residues long. The germline CDR1 and CDR2 sequences are SEHNR and FQNEAQ (reference sequence). CDR3 coding DNA: TGTGCCAGCACCCAGACCGGGACAGGGCCCCTCACCGGGGAGCTGTTTTTT. This gives the protein CASTQTGTGPLTGELFF.

The J gene is TRBJ2-3, the V gene TRBV5-4, with 8 bases lining up with TRBD2. Germline trimming cut 3 bases from V and 0 bases from J; bases unmatched to any gene: 6. This CDR3 contains 16 residues. Per germline, CDR1 SGHNT and CDR2 YYREEE (reference sequence). The CDR3 coding sequence is TGTGCCAGCAGCTGGGATAGCGGGGTCAGCACAGATACGCAGTATTTT. It encodes CASSWDSGVSTDTQYF.

The rearrangement uses TRBV7-8 and TRBJ2-4, with 7 positions matching TRBD1. After removal of 0 bases from V and 6 bases from J, the junction contained 8 bases not matched to a gene. The CDR3 loop spans 16 amino acids. The germline V gene has CDR1 SGHVS and CDR2 FQNEAQ. The DNA for the CDR3 is TGTGCCAGCAGCTTAGCAAGAGGGGGCTGGGGAAACATTCAGTACTTC. The encoded protein is CASSLARGGWGNIQYF.

The chain employs TRBV27 and TRBJ2-2; the D gene is possibly TRBD1 (6 bases). Trimming pared 4 bases from V and 3 bases from J, leaving 12 bases between. The CDR3 covers 15 residues. In germline, CDR1 is MNHEY, CDR2 SMNVEV (reference sequence). CDR3 sequence: CASSYRAYYTGELFF. Here the CDR3 DNA reads TGTGCCAGCAGTTACAGGGCCTATTACACCGGGGAGCTGTTTTTT.

The chain joins TRBV12-3 or TRBV12-4 to TRBJ1-5, with D uncertain. The V end was cut by 1 base, the J end by 7 bases, with 8 bases between. The CDR3 totals 13 residues. The CDR3 protein is CASSLEGGQPQHF. CDR3 nucleotides: TGTGCCAGCAGTTTAGAAGGCGGGCAGCCCCAGCATTTT.

This rearrangement joins TRBV4-1 to TRBJ1-2; no reliable D call. This CDR3 is 14 amino acids long. The V end was cut by 0 bases, the J end by 3 bases, with 8 bases between. In germline, CDR1 is MGHRA, CDR2 YSYEKL. DNA for the CDR3: TGCGCCAGCAGCCAAGACAACGGGTACTATGGCTACACCTTC. It specifies CASSQDNGYYGYTF.

The rearrangement joins TRBV9 to TRBJ1-1, with D uncertain. The CDR3 has 12 amino acids. Germline V gene lookup returns CDR1 SGDLS and CDR2 YYNGEE. With 0 bases removed from V and 11 bases from J, the gap between germline ends came to 11 bases. The DNA of the CDR3 is TGTGCCAGCAGCGTAGGAGGAGCGGGGGCTTTCTTT. The encoded protein is CASSVGGAGAFF.

This clone has a handful of counts. The chain uses TRBV27 and TRBJ1-2; 8 positions agree with TRBD1. V lost 4 bases to trimming and J lost 4 bases; unmatched junction nucleotides: 17. Germline CDR1 and CDR2: MNHEY and SMNVEV (reference sequence). The CDR3 contains 18 residues. The chain's CDR3 is CASSSQPPGQGYVYGYTF. The CDR3, as DNA: TGTGCCAGCAGTTCCCAACCGCCCGGACAGGGCTACGTCTATGGCTACACCTTC.

The chain couples TRBV6-5 to TRBJ2-5, with D perhaps TRBD2 (5 bases). V gave up 7 bases and J gave up 3 bases, with 15 bases separating them. Germline CDR1 reads MNHEY; CDR2 reads SVGAGI. The CDR3 is 14 residues long. The CDR3 bases are TGTGCCAGCAAGGTTGGCCTAGCAGAAGAGACCCAGTACTTC. It translates to CASKVGLAEETQYF.

This CDR3 reads CASSVKRGRYLDTQYF. In DNA, the CDR3 is TGTGCCAGTAGTGTCAAGCGGGGGCGATATTTGGATACGCAGTATTTT. The rearrangement joins TRBV19 to TRBJ2-3, with 8 positions matching TRBD2. This CDR3 comprises 16 residues. The ends lost 5 bases at V and 6 bases at J; junction bases unmatched: 13. Germline lookup yields CDR1 LNHDA and CDR2 SQIVND (reference sequence).